Listed below are T cell receptor beta chains from one sample, sequenced in a study of regulatory T cells in long-lasting Graves disease. TCRdb re-analysed the multiplex PCR reads in MiXCR, keeping a single row per CDR3 protein. The sample lists under 500,000 distinct CDR3 sequences, about 15% occurring once. The same data also contributed to another study, on T cells in Graves' hyperthyroidism and ophthalmopathy.

This specimen consisted of peripheral blood mononuclear cells (PBMCs), obtained at new diagnosis, from a patient treated with antithyroid drugs. The receptors here all came from a woman in her twenties or thirties with Graves disease. Both conserved end residues are part of each CDR3. The size field is filled for only some rows; it gives once, few, many or a size class.

- | TRBV5-1 | CASTRTGPSYEQYF
few | TRBV4-1 | CASSPPREDNYGYTF
many | TRBV20-1 | CSVPSGRASYEQYF
few | TRBV6-1 | CASWEVSEETQYF
- | TRBV20-1 | CSALDRGNEKLFF
many | TRBV12-3/TRBV12-4 | CASSLGRTGVPYGYTF
- | TRBV15 | CATSRGASGDPDTQYF
- | TRBV4-1 | CASSQGLAGGGELFF
many | TRBV12-3/TRBV12-4 | CASSLRGNTEAFF
many | TRBV11-2 | CASTDLDTEAFF
- | TRBV11-2 | CASSPIKGVITYEQYF
many | TRBV15 | CATSRPPTGAYEQYF
- | TRBV7-2 | CASSLANRGAGELFF
many | TRBV12-3/TRBV12-4 | CASSLISGRAGELFF
few | TRBV5-1 | CASSLLPTYEQYF
few | TRBV4-1 | CASSQVRGSELSYGYTF
many | TRBV7-9 | CASSLGGASSYNEQFF
many | TRBV12-3/TRBV12-4 | CASRRQGGSQPQHF
- | TRBV20-1 | CSARGARGGQETQYF
- | TRBV7-6 | CASSRTSGRTYYEQYF
many | TRBV2 | CASNDRRNSGNTIYF
- | TRBV30 | CAWSTLGTQYF
many | TRBV28 | CASSLTGGNIQYF
- | TRBV7-3 | CASSFGESREQYF
many | TRBV12-3/TRBV12-4 | CASSLGVGGIQPQHF
- | TRBV28 | CASSLAGVEQYF
many | TRBV7-2 | CASSSPTGGWTYNEQFF
many | TRBV15 | CATSPLRDNEQFF
many | TRBV3-1 | CASSQGFAYEQYF
- | TRBV6-4 | CASSLYLQGSHSGANVLTF
few | TRBV14 | CASSQETLRHTQQYF
few | TRBV27 | CASSLTHSYNEQFF
few | TRBV3-1 | CASSPDGVKASYEQYF
few | TRBV9 | CASSTGTREQDTQYF
few | TRBV20-1 | CSARDRISMNTEAFF
- | TRBV7-3 | CASSLTFGSGVNTGELFF
- | TRBV6-2/TRBV6-3 | CANGRWQGDGDTQYF
few | TRBV12-5 | CASAPTGERTDTQYF
many | TRBV20-1 | CSGGGMVGYTF
many | TRBV11-2 | CASSSNGVNTEAFF
many | TRBV20-1 | CSARLAGYNEQFF
once | TRBV28 | CASSSGDPGQGSEQYF
- | TRBV5-6 | CASSLAAGGWYEQETQYF
- | TRBV12-3/TRBV12-4 | CASRGQGSGEQFF
few | TRBV28 | CASSIRQETSGNTIYF
- | TRBV30 | CAWSVGTGYGASGFYEQYF
many | TRBV28 | CASIPGSVNTEAFF
- | TRBV6-5 | CASSWAMAYEQYF
- | TRBV15 | CATSRVPGGELFF
many | TRBV29-1 | CSAGTGPNYGYTF